The entry below describes one T cell receptor beta chain. The entry originates in a study of shared T cell receptors in the human thymus. Trimming left V 4 bases short and J 5 bases short, with 14 bases between. The length of the CDR3 is 14 residues. Germline CDR1 reads SEHNR; CDR2 reads FQNEAQ (reference sequence). Using immunoSEQ multiplex PCR, the repertoire was profiled, and TCRdb retains in-frame clones only, with some absent. Here the sample spans 700,000 or so clones, 75% to 90% being singletons. These sequences were also reported in another study, on human thymus T cells. This second study says: Healthy Finnish infants undergoing corrective surgery for congenital heart defects provided the donor material. Resections obtained during corrective heart surgery supplied the thymus tissue. There appeared to be biased usage of V and J genes in thymic and blood repertoires. Thymic repertoires of unrelated individuals were reported in related research to overlap highly.

The sequencing sample was made of thymocytes. The TCR sequence derives from a girl under three years old with a congenital heart defect. The gene calls are TRBV7-9 and TRBJ1-2; D possibly corresponds to TRBD1 (5 bases). CDR3 in amino acids: CASSSQAGEYGYTF. The CDR3 DNA reads TGTGCCAGCAGCTCTCAAGCGGGGGAATATGGCTACACCTTC. Full variable domain (rest looked up from reference TRBV7-9 and TRBJ1-2): DTGVSQNPRHKITKRGQNVTFRCDPISEHNRLYWYRQTLGQGPEFLTYFQNEAQLEKSRLLSDRFSAERPKGSFSTLEIQRTEQGDSAMYLCASSSQAGEYGYTFGSGTRLTVV.